The entry below gives a single T cell receptor beta chain sequence along with its context. As part of library construction, unique molecular identifiers were attached to individual cDNA molecules. TCRdb reprocessed the 5' RACE reads via MiXCR and lists one record per CDR3 protein. The table records some 100,000 distinct CDR3 sequences, 14% to 15% of them present only once. The sample comes from a study of early T cells in non-severe SARS-CoV-2 infection. Study-wide background: Sequencing input comprised bulk RNA from unsorted whole blood; chain pairing was not available.

Trimming took off 6 bases at V and 4 bases at J, with 16 bases between the two ends. CDR1 is MNHEY and CDR2 is SVGEGT in the germline V gene. CDR3 length: 15 amino acids. The gene calls are TRBV6-2 or TRBV6-3 and TRBJ1-5; no reliable D call. The receptor comes from an adult who was a healthcare worker with PCR-confirmed SARS-CoV-2 infection or an uninfected control (not recorded which). The sample consisted of whole blood. CDR3 in amino acids: CASRPYGDGNQPQHF. In DNA, the CDR3 is TGTGCCAGCAGGCCCTACGGGGATGGGAATCAGCCCCAGCATTTT.